Listed here is a single TCR beta chain. Its antigen is currently not known. No base quality values were provided; no much bigger clone lies one nucleotide off. Trimming costs V 0 bases and J 1 base, and their ends lie 9 bases apart. The CDR3 sequence holds 15 residues, the cysteine and phenylalanine included. The CDR3 DNA has 45 bases and is translated from base 1. CDR1 and CDR2 are drawn from the germline V gene: MGHRA, YSYEKL. The sample belongs to a study of post-analysis software for immune sequencing data (dated by TCRdb to about 2015). Context from the whole study: Recorded disease courses included relapsing-remitting, secondary progressive and progressive-relapsing multiple sclerosis, with some patients lacking subtype annotation. Patient repertoires were compared against over ten previously published healthy control repertoires from donors aged roughly 6 to 27 years. A subset of samples was prepared in parallel using single-end sample barcoding, then pooled and co-amplified after Illumina adapter ligation. What the authors observed across the whole study: The multiple sclerosis patient group was slightly younger than the control group. About 5 TRBV segments, including TRBV5-6, TRBV5-1 and TRBV20-1, were significantly more frequent in patients than controls. When samples were clustered directly using the F measure, samples prepared in the same batch co-clustered strongly, which prompted a batch-effect correction. Significantly lower normalized Chao1 diversity was found in multiple sclerosis patients than in controls, suggesting substantial peripheral T-cell clonal expansion.

To demonstrate the VDJtools post-analysis software, the study profiled TCR beta repertoires from the peripheral blood of about a dozen young patients with multiple sclerosis. The multiple sclerosis patients were children and adolescents ranging in age from roughly 6 to 16 years. Library creation used PCR. TCRdb shows the sequencer as Illumina HiSeq 2500. To reduce PCR and sequencing biases, unique molecular identifiers were incorporated into the TCR beta cDNA libraries. Around 500,000 cDNA molecules were obtained for every 1 to 10 million input T cells, so each molecule roughly corresponded to one T cell. The same protocol used for the earlier healthy control dataset was applied to prepare and sequence the patient libraries. Samples belonging to the same batch were prepared together, multiplexed and sequenced on a shared HiSeq lane. Turning to the authors' computational methods: Raw barcoded reads were processed with MIGEC, discarding single-read molecular identifier groups before consensus assembly and CDR3 extraction. VDJtools was used for post-analysis of the clonotype tables, with diversity normalized by down-sampling every dataset to the smallest sample size. Repertoire overlap clustering matched CDR3 amino acid but not nucleotide sequences to correct batch-related cross-sample contamination. TCRdb applied fastp at Q25 and MiXCR to the public reads, then kept only in-frame beta chains. Every distinct CDR3 protein forms one entry, paired with its most common genes and DNA. These V and J calls are TCRdb output, not the study's own analysis. The sample includes 350,000 to 500,000 distinct CDR3 sequences, with 35% to 45% observed a single time. Approximately 7.6% of the sample is taken by the ten largest.

The sample was blood. The sequence is built from TRBV4-1 and TRBJ1-1, with the identity of the D gene unclear. The sequence was obtained from a girl aged 2 to 9 with multiple sclerosis. Here the CDR3 is given as CASSQEKVTNTEAFF. Read as DNA, the sequence is TGCGCCAGCAGCCAAGAAAAGGTTACGAACACTGAAGCTTTCTTT.